These 18 T cell receptor beta chains were sequenced from one sample in a study of tumor-infiltrating lymphocytes in localized non-small cell lung cancer. Clones were sequenced by immunoSEQ multiplex PCR, and TCRdb holds only the in-frame ones, with some missing. The repertoire holds some 12,000 clones, with 65% to 90% as singletons. The sample comprised uninvolved lung tissue not adjacent to the tumor. Receptors originate from a human donor with non-small cell lung cancer.

The gene calls are TRBV7-8 and TRBJ1-6; D is unresolved. The CDR3 runs to 12 residues. Germline loops: CDR1 SGHVS, CDR2 FQNEAQ. Between the trimmed V and J ends, which lost 1 base and 10 bases, there was a span of 5 bases. CDR3 protein: CASSLEGSPLHF. CDR3 bases: TGTGCCAGCAGCTTAGAAGGATCACCCCTCCACTTT.

A few counts support this clone. V and J are TRBV27 and TRBJ2-5; a weak D match, TRBD2 (7 bases). Germline V gene sequence: CDR1 MNHEY, CDR2 SMNVEV (reference sequence). Deletions cut 8 bases from V and 11 bases from J, with 27 bases between. The CDR3 loop spans 15 amino acids. DNA for the CDR3: TGTGCCAGCGCCCTGGGGGGGCCGCTCACAGATCTGCAGTACTTC. This sequence encodes CASALGGPLTDLQYF.

The chain combines TRBV10-2 with TRBJ1-6; D call uncertain. Germline CDR1 WSHSY, CDR2 SAAADI. This CDR3 contains 12 residues. The V gene lost 5 bases and the J gene lost 3 bases, with 2 bases spanning the gap. The CDR3, as DNA: TGCGCCAGCAGTAACTATAATTCACCCCTCCACTTT. Translation: CASSNYNSPLHF.

The chain joins TRBV7-8 to TRBJ1-3; D unclear. Germline loops: CDR1 SGHVS, CDR2 FQNEAQ. The CDR3 totals 15 residues. V was pared by 1 base and J by 0 bases, with 7 bases between. The CDR3 here is CASSLDGSSGNTIYF. The CDR3 DNA reads TGTGCCAGCAGCTTAGACGGAAGCTCTGGAAACACCATATATTTT.

The chain carries TRBV19 and TRBJ1-4; no clear D gene. Looked up from germline, CDR1 is LNHDA and CDR2 is SQIVND (reference sequence). The V and J ends lost 3 bases and 4 bases respectively, with 9 bases between them. The CDR3 covers 14 residues. The CDR3 nucleotides are TGTGCCAGTAGTATCGGGTCCTTTAATGAAAAACTGTTTTTT. Translation: CASSIGSFNEKLFF.

This chain joins TRBV30 and TRBJ1-4; D is possibly TRBD1 (6 bases). Trimming removed 8 bases at V and 1 base at J, with 11 bases between. There are 13 residues in the CDR3. Germline V gives CDR1 GTSNPN, CDR2 SVGIG (reference sequence). The CDR3 spells CAGGGRTNEKLFF. The CDR3 coding sequence is TGTGCCGGAGGGGGGAGAACTAATGAAAAACTGTTTTTT.

This sequence joins TRBV11-2 and TRBJ2-5; D uncertain. This CDR3 contains 15 residues. V gave up 5 bases and J gave up 1 base, with 14 bases separating them. Germline CDR1 is SGHAT and CDR2 is FQNNGV. This CDR3 is CASSADPYTQETQYF. CDR3 nucleotides: TGTGCCAGCAGCGCTGACCCCTACACCCAAGAGACCCAGTACTTC.

V usage is TRBV6-5 and J usage is TRBJ1-5; D might be TRBD1 (6 bases). The CDR3 spans 13 residues. The V end lost 2 bases, the J end lost 9 bases, and 11 bases lay between the germline ends. CDR1 and CDR2 from the germline V gene are MNHEY and SVGAGI. The CDR3 is CASSYGRGAPQHF. CDR3 sequence (DNA): TGTGCCAGCAGTTACGGAAGGGGGGCGCCCCAGCATTTT.

The V gene is TRBV6-1, the J gene TRBJ1-5, with no clear D. CDR3 size: 16 residues. V gave up 2 bases and J gave up 7 bases, with 18 bases separating them. In germline, CDR1 is MNHNS, CDR2 SASEGT. This CDR3 is CASSEMGANFRQPQHF. CDR3 DNA: TGTGCCAGCAGTGAAATGGGAGCCAATTTCAGGCAGCCCCAGCATTTT.

The table lists this clone with a count of one. The chain links TRBV5-4 to TRBJ2-7; perhaps D is TRBD1 or TRBD2 (5 bases each). The V end was cut by 3 bases, the J end by 3 bases, with 13 bases between. The CDR3 has 14 residues. Per germline, CDR1 SGHNT and CDR2 YYREEE (reference sequence). DNA for the CDR3: TGTGCCAGCAGCTCGGGGCCCAGAGGCTACGAGCAGTACTTC. Residues: CASSSGPRGYEQYF.

This sequence joins TRBV5-4 and TRBJ1-2; no definite D call. V was pared by 0 bases and J by 4 bases, with 10 bases between. The CDR3 is 14 residues long. CDR1 SGHNT and CDR2 YYREEE come from the germline V gene (reference sequence). The CDR3 coding sequence is TGTGCCAGCAGCTTGGGGCCCGATTCCTATGGCTACACCTTC. Translated, it gives CASSLGPDSYGYTF.

J is TRBJ1-2 and V is TRBV6-5, with 7 bases lining up with TRBD1. This CDR3 is 15 amino acids long. V shed 5 bases and J 3 bases; nucleotides not matched to a gene: 9. Germline V CDR1 and CDR2: MNHEY, SVGAGI. The CDR3 loop reads CASSLDRPGDYGYTF. The CDR3, as DNA: TGTGCCAGCAGTCTGGACAGGCCTGGGGACTATGGCTACACCTTC.

This rearrangement joins TRBV7-2 to TRBJ2-6, with 9 bases that match TRBD1. V lost 4 bases to trimming and J lost 2 bases; unmatched junction nucleotides: 3. The CDR3 sequence is 16 residues long. Germline values: CDR1 SGHTA, CDR2 FQGNSA. The CDR3 region has the DNA TGTGCCAGCAGCTCCACAGGGGGCGCTGGGGCCAACGTCCTGACTTTC. This translates into CASSSTGGAGANVLTF.

J is TRBJ2-7 and V is TRBV7-2, with D uncertain. V dropped 3 bases and J dropped 4 bases, with 10 bases sitting between them. Germline lookup yields CDR1 SGHTA and CDR2 FQGNSA. CDR3 size: 13 residues. CDR3: CASSFTGKYEQYF. The DNA for the CDR3 is TGTGCCAGCAGCTTTACCGGAAAATACGAGCAGTACTTC. Full variable domain (remainder filled in from reference TRBV7-2 and TRBJ2-7): GAGVSQSPSNKVTEKGKDVELRCDPISGHTALYWYRQSLGQGLEFLIYFQGNSAPDKSGLPSDRFSAERTGGSVSTLTIQRTQQEDSAVYLCASSFTGKYEQYFGPGTRLTVT.

The chain is built from TRBV29-1 and TRBJ2-4; a weak D match, TRBD1 (6 bases). The CDR3 has 13 amino acids. Trimming cost V 2 bases and J 1 base, with 6 bases left between them. The V gene's germline CDR1 is SQVTM and CDR2 ANQGSEA. The CDR3 loop is CSVEQGAKNIQYF. In DNA form, the CDR3 reads TGCAGCGTTGAACAGGGGGCCAAAAACATTCAGTACTTC. Filled out from reference TRBV29-1 and TRBJ2-4, the complete variable domain reads SAVISQKPSRDICQRGTSLTIQCQVDSQVTMMFWYRQQPGQSLTLIATANQGSEATYESGFVIDKFPISRPNLTFSTLTVSNMSPEDSSIYLCSVEQGAKNIQYFGAGTRLSVL.

The rearrangement joins TRBV7-6 to TRBJ2-5; D ambiguous. The germline V gene has CDR1 SGHVS and CDR2 FNYEAQ. This CDR3 contains 14 residues. Trimming cost V 5 bases and J 2 bases, with 12 bases left between them. The CDR3 loop reads CASSIPGPQETQYF. The CDR3, as DNA: TGTGCCAGCAGCATCCCCGGACCTCAAGAGACCCAGTACTTC.

The gene calls are TRBV27 and TRBJ2-7, with unresolved D. The germline V gene encodes CDR1 MNHEY and CDR2 SMNVEV (reference sequence). The CDR3 extends over 13 amino acids. V gave up 7 bases and J gave up 3 bases, with 13 bases separating them. The DNA for the CDR3 is TGTGCCAGCACTCCTCGGGTGGGCTACGAGCAGTACTTC. It codes for CASTPRVGYEQYF.

This chain uses TRBV6-5 with TRBJ1-1; D gene ambiguous. CDR1 MNHEY and CDR2 SVGAGI come from the germline V gene. Trimming removed 8 bases at V and 1 base at J, with 11 bases between. The CDR3 runs 13 residues. This chain's CDR3 is CASCGGWNTEAFF. CDR3 nucleotides: TGTGCCAGCTGCGGAGGCTGGAACACTGAAGCTTTCTTT.